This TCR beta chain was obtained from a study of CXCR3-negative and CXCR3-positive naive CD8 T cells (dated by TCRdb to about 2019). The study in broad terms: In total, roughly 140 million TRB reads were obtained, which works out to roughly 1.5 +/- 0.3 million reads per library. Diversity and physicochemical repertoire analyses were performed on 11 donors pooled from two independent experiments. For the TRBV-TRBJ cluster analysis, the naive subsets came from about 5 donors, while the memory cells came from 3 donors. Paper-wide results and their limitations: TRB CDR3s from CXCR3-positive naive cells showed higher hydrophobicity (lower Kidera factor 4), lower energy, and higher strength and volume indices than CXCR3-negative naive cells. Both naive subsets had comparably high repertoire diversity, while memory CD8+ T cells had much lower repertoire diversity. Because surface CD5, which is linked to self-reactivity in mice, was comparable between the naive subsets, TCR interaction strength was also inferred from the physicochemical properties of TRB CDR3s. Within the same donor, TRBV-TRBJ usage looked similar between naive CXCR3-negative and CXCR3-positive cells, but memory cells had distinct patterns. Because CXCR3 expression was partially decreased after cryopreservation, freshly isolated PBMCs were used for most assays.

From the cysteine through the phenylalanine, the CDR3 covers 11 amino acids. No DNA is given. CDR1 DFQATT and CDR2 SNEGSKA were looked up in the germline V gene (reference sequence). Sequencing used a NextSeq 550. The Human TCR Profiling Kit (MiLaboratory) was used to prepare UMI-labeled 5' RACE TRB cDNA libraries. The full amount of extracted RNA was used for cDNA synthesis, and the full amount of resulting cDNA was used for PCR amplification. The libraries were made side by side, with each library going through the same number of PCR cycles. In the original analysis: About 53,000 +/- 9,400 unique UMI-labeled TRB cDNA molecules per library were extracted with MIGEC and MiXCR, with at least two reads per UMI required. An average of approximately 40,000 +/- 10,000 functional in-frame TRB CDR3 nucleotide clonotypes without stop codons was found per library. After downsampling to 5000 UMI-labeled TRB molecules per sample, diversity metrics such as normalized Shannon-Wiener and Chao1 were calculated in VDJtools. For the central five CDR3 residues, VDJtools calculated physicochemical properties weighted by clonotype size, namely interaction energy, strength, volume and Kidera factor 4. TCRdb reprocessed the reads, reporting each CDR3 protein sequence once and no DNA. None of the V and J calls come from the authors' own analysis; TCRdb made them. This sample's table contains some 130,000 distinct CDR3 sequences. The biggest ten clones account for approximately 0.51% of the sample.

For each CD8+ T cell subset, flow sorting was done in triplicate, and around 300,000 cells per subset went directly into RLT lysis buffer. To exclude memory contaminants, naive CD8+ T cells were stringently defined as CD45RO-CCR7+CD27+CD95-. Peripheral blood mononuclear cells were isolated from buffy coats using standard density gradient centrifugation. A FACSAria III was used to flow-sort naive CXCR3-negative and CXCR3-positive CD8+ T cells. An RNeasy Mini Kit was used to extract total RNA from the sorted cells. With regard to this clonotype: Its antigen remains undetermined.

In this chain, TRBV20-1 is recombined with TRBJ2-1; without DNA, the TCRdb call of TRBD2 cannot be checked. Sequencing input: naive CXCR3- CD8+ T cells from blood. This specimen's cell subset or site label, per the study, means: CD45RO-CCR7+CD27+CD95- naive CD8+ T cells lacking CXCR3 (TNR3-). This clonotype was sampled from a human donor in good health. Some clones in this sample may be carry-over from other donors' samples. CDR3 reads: CSATTRVEQFF.